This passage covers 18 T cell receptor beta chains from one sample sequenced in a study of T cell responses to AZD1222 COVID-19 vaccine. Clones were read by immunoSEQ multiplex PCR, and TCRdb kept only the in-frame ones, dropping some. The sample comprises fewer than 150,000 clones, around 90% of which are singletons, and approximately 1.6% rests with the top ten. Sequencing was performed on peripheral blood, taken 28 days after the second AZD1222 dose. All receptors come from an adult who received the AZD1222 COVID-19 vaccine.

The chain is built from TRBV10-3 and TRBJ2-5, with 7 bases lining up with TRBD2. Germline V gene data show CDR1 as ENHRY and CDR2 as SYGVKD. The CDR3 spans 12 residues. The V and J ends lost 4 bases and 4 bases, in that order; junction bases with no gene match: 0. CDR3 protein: CAISAGGETQYF. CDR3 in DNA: TGTGCCATCAGTGCGGGAGGAGAGACCCAGTACTTC.

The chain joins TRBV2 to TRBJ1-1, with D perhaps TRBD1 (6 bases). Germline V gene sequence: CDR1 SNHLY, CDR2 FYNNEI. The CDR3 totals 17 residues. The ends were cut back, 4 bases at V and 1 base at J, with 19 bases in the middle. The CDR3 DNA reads TGTGCCAGCAGTGTATTACAGGGAAGGTTAACGAACACTGAAGCTTTCTTT. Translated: CASSVLQGRLTNTEAFF.

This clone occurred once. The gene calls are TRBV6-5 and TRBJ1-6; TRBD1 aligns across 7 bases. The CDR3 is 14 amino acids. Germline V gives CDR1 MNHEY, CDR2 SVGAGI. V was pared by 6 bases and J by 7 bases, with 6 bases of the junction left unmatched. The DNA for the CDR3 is TGTGCCAGCAGCAACAGGGGAGGGAATTCACCCCTCCACTTT. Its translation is CASSNRGGNSPLHF.

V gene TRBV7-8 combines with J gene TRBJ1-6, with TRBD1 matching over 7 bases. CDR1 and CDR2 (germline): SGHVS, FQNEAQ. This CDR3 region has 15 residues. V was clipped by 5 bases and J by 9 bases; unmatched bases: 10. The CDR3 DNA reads TGTGCCAGCAGCGAAGGGACAGTGAGCACTTCACCCCTCCACTTT. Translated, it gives CASSEGTVSTSPLHF. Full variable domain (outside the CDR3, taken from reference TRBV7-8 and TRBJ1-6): GAGVSQSPRYKVAKRGQDVALRCDPISGHVSLFWYQQALGQGPEFLTYFQNEAQLDKSGLPSDRFFAERPEGSVSTLKIQRTQQEDSAVYLCASSEGTVSTSPLHFGNGTRLTVT.

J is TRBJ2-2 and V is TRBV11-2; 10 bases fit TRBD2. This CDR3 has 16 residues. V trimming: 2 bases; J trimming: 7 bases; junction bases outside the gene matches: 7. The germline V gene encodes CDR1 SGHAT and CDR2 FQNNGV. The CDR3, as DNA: TGTGCCAGCAGCTTACAGACTAGCGGGTTGCACGGGGAGCTGTTTTTT. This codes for CASSLQTSGLHGELFF.

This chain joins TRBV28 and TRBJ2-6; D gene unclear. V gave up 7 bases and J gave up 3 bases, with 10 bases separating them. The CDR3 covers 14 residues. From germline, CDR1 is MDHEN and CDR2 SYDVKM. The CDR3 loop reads CASTKGYGANVLTF. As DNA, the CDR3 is TGTGCCAGCACCAAGGGTTATGGGGCCAACGTCCTGACTTTC.

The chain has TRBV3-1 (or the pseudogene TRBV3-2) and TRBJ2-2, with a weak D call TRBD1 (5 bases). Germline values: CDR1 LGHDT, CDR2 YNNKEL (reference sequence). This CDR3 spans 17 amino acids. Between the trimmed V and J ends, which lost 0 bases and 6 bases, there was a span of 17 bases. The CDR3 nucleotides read TGTGCCAGCAGCCAAGATCGGCAGGGTATTTCTTCCGGGGAGCTGTTTTTT. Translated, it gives CASSQDRQGISSGELFF.

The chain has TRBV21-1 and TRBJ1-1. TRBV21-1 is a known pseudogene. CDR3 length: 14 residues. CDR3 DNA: TGTGCCAGCAAAGGGTCAGGTAGTGGCACTGAAGCTTTCTTT. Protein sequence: CASKGSGSGTEAFF.

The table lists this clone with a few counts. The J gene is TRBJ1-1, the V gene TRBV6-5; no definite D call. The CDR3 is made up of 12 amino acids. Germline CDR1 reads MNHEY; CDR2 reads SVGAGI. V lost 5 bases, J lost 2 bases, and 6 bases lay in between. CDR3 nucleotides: TGTGCCAGCAGTCTTGCCAACACTGAAGCTTTCTTT. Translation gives CASSLANTEAFF.

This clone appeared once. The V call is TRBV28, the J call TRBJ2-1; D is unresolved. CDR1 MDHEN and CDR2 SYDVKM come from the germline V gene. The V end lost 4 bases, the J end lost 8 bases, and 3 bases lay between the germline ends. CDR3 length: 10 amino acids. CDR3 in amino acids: CASSSYEQFF. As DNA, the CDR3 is TGTGCCAGCAGTTCGTATGAGCAGTTCTTC.

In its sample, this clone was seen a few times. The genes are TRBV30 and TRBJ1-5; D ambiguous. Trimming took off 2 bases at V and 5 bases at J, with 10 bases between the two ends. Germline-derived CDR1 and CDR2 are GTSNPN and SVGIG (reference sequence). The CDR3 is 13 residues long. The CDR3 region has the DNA TGTGCCTGGAGTAACGGGCCGGATCAGCCCCAGCATTTT. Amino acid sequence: CAWSNGPDQPQHF.

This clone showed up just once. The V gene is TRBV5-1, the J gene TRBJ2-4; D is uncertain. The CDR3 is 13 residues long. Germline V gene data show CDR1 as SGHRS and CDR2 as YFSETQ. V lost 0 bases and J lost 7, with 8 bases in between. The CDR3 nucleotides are TGCGCCAGCAGCTTGGGGGCGGACAACATTCAGTACTTC. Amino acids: CASSLGADNIQYF.

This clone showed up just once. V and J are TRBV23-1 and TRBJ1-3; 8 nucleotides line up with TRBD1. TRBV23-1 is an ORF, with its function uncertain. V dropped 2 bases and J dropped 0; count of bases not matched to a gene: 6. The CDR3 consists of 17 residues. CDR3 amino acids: CASSQPGTGISGNTIYF. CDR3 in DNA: TGCGCCAGCAGTCAACCCGGGACAGGAATCTCTGGAAACACCATATATTTT.

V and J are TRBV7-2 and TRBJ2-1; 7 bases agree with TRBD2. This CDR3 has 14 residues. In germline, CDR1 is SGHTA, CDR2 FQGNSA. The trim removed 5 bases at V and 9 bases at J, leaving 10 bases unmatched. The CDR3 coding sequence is TGTGCCAGCAGCCAGCAGCCTCAGCGGGGTGAGCAGTTCTTC. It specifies CASSQQPQRGEQFF.

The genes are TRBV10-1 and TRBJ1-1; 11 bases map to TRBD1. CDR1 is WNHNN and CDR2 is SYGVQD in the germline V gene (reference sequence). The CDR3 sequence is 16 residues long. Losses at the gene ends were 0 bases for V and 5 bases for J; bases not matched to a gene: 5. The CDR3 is CASSESRGTGGTEAFF. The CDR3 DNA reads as TGCGCCAGCAGTGAGTCGAGGGGGACAGGGGGAACTGAAGCTTTCTTT.

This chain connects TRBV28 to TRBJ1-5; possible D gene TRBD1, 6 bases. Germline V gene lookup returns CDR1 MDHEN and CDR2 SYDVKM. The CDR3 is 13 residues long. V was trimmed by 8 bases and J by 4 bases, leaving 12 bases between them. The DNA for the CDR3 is TGTGCCAGCCACAGGGCTGGGAATCAGCCCCAGCATTTT. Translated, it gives CASHRAGNQPQHF.

The CDR3 bases are TGTGCCAGCAGCCCCCGAAACAGGGAAGGGAGGCCCCAGCATTTT. Translation gives CASSPRNREGRPQHF. The rearrangement links TRBV7-8 to TRBJ1-5; TRBD1 is a possible D gene (6 bases). Trimming removed 5 bases from V and 9 bases from J, with 20 bases in between. Germline V lookup: CDR1 SGHVS, CDR2 FQNEAQ. The CDR3 spans 15 residues.

Here the CDR3 DNA reads TGTGCCAGCAGTTTATGGGGACAGGGAAACAATCAGCCCCAGCATTTT. It specifies CASSLWGQGNNQPQHF. J is TRBJ1-5 and V is TRBV28; 9 nucleotides match TRBD1. Trimming took 0 bases from V and 3 from J; bases not matched to a gene: 3. The CDR3 contains 16 residues. Germline loops: CDR1 MDHEN, CDR2 SYDVKM.